These 10 T cell receptor beta chains originate from one sample sequenced in a study of blood T cell repertoires in COVID-19. Profiled with immunoSEQ multiplex PCR; TCRdb holds only in-frame clones, not every one. This sample yields approximately 150,000 clones, of which roughly 88% are seen a single time; roughly 1.4% belongs to the top ten. The sample consisted of peripheral blood. These receptors all come from an older woman with acute or convalescent COVID-19.

This rearrangement joins TRBV24-1 to TRBJ2-5; TRBD1 matches 7 bases. With V trimmed by 1 base and J by 2 bases, 9 bases remained unmatched. The CDR3 consists of 17 residues. Germline CDR1 reads KGHDR; CDR2 reads SFDVKD. CDR3 bases: TGTGCCACCAGTGATTTTAGGCAGGGGGACCCTCAAGAGACCCAGTACTTC. This encodes CATSDFRQGDPQETQYF.

V and J are TRBV5-1 and TRBJ1-2; D call uncertain. The CDR3 consists of 13 residues. Germline-derived CDR1 and CDR2 are SGHRS and YFSETQ. Between the trimmed V and J ends, which lost 1 base and 4 bases, there was a span of 8 bases. CDR3 in DNA: TGCGCCAGCAGCTTGCTACCGCTCTATGGCTACACCTTC. Translated, it gives CASSLLPLYGYTF.

The V call is TRBV9, the J call TRBJ2-7; TRBD2 might be the D (5 bases). Germline assignment: CDR1 SGDLS and CDR2 YYNGEE. The CDR3 contains 15 residues. V lost 5 bases and J lost 3, with 18 bases in between. CDR3 region: CASRPEGSIRYEQYF. In DNA form, the CDR3 reads TGTGCCAGCAGGCCCGAGGGCAGCATACGCTACGAGCAGTACTTC.

The chain links TRBV4-1 to TRBJ1-2, with TRBD1 identical over 9 bases. The CDR3 extends over 18 amino acids. CDR1 and CDR2 (germline): MGHRA, YSYEKL. J lost 6 bases, V lost 1 base, and 15 bases had no gene match. As DNA, the CDR3 is TGCGCCAGCAGCCAAGCCGCCCGGGGACAGGGAGAAGTCCATGGCTACACCTTC. Protein: CASSQAARGQGEVHGYTF.

The chain employs TRBV19 and TRBJ1-5; 7 nucleotides line up with TRBD1. V lost 6 bases, J lost 6 bases, and 5 bases stayed unmatched. Germline loops: CDR1 LNHDA, CDR2 SQIVND (reference sequence). The CDR3 runs to 13 residues. This CDR3 is CASREGAGQPQHF. The CDR3 bases are TGTGCCAGTAGGGAGGGGGCAGGTCAGCCCCAGCATTTT.

This chain links TRBV7-9 with TRBJ2-1; D not certain. The germline CDR1 and CDR2 sequences are SEHNR and FQNEAQ (reference sequence). V shed 4 bases and J shed 8 bases, with 15 bases lying between them. This CDR3 comprises 14 residues. The CDR3 DNA sequence: TGTGCCAGCAGCTCGGAAATTCGAGGCGATGAGCAGTTCTTC. Protein sequence: CASSSEIRGDEQFF. The variable domain in full, completed from reference TRBV7-9 and TRBJ2-1, reads DTGVSQNPRHKITKRGQNVTFRCDPISEHNRLYWYRQTLGQGPEFLTYFQNEAQLEKSRLLSDRFSAERPKGSFSTLEIQRTEQGDSAMYLCASSSEIRGDEQFFGPGTRLTVL.

The chain joins TRBV5-1 to TRBJ2-5, with 8 bases identical to TRBD1. The V gene's germline CDR1 is SGHRS and CDR2 YFSETQ. J gave up 5 bases and V 2 bases, and 5 bases lay outside the gene matches. The CDR3 is 14 amino acids. The CDR3 DNA sequence: TGCGCCAGCAGCTTCCAGGGGGCGGCGGAGACCCAGTACTTC. Translated: CASSFQGAAETQYF.

The chain employs TRBV18 and TRBJ2-1; 12 bases are shared with TRBD2. The CDR3 sequence is 16 residues long. Looked up from germline, CDR1 is KGHSH and CDR2 is LQKENI. V lost 0 bases, J lost 7 bases, and 4 bases stayed unmatched. CDR3 DNA sequence: TGTGCCAGCTCACCACCGTTTCTAGCGGGGGGGAATGAGCAGTTCTTC. Its translation: CASSPPFLAGGNEQFF.

This chain joins TRBV6-2 or TRBV6-3 and TRBJ2-1; 8 nucleotides agree with TRBD2. V was clipped by 0 bases and J by 3 bases; unmatched bases: 4. This CDR3 comprises 16 residues. Per the germline V gene, CDR1 is MNHEY and CDR2 is SVGEGT. The CDR3 DNA reads as TGTGCCAGCAGTTACTCGGGACGGGGGGGCTACAATGAGCAGTTCTTC. Translated, it gives CASSYSGRGGYNEQFF.

This chain uses TRBV7-9 with TRBJ2-2, with D hard to call. Germline CDR1 reads SEHNR; CDR2 reads FQNEAQ (reference sequence). V gave up 3 bases and J gave up 5 bases, with 7 bases separating them. The CDR3 spans 13 residues. The CDR3 reads CASSFSRTGELFF. The CDR3 nucleotides are TGTGCCAGCAGCTTTTCCCGTACCGGGGAGCTGTTTTTT.